The 4 T cell receptor beta chains given below trace back to one sample, sequenced in a study of cytomegalovirus exposure and HLA in healthy donors. PCR employed 60 Vbeta and 13 Jbeta primers. The assay was immunoSEQ multiplex PCR, and TCRdb's table has in-frame clones only and misses some. The data show under 150,000 clones, almost 85% seen once. The sequenced material came from PBMCs. The receptors shown here come from a man younger than 40 in good health and CMV-seropositive.

The V call is TRBV7-9, the J call TRBJ1-4; TRBD1 is a possible D gene (6 bases). CDR3 length: 16 amino acids. Germline loops: CDR1 SEHNR, CDR2 FQNEAQ (reference sequence). The ends were cut back, 0 bases at V and 5 bases at J, with 13 bases in the middle. The CDR3 loop reads CASSLAKGQLNEKLFF. For the CDR3, the DNA is TGTGCCAGCAGCTTAGCCAAAGGACAGCTAAATGAAAAACTGTTTTTT.

The V and J genes are TRBV2 and TRBJ1-2, with D perhaps TRBD1 (6 bases). The CDR3 has 15 residues. In germline, CDR1 is SNHLY, CDR2 FYNNEI. With 4 bases removed from V and 0 bases from J, the gap between germline ends came to 12 bases. This CDR3 reads CASSAGQRTNYGYTF. CDR3 sequence (DNA): TGTGCCAGCAGTGCCGGACAGCGAACTAACTATGGCTACACCTTC.

V is TRBV5-1 and J is TRBJ2-1; 9 positions agree with TRBD1. The V segment lost 5 bases and the J segment 6 bases; nucleotides outside the gene matches: 9. CDR1 SGHRS and CDR2 YFSETQ come from the germline V gene. The CDR3 covers 15 residues. CDR3 sequence: CASSPGTGLGNEQFF. CDR3 in DNA: TGCGCCAGCAGTCCTGGGACAGGGCTGGGCAATGAGCAGTTCTTC.

The J gene is TRBJ2-7, the V gene TRBV2, with 7 bases that match TRBD1. J lost 0 bases, V lost 8 bases, and 7 bases had no gene match. There are 14 residues in the CDR3. The germline gives CDR1 SNHLY, CDR2 FYNNEI. This CDR3 reads CASLLRDSSYEQYF. The CDR3 region has the DNA TGTGCCAGCCTTTTGAGGGACAGCTCCTACGAGCAGTACTTC.